This T cell receptor beta chain derives from a study of T cell responses to AZD1222 COVID-19 vaccine (dated by TCRdb to about 2021). At the level of the whole study: AZD1222 recipients with second doses at about 4 weeks or about 12 weeks were pooled, because spike-specific TCR depth and breadth did not differ between schedules. Trial participants were enrolled into age subgroups of 18-55, 56-69 and 70-plus years, which contained approximately 150, 30 and 60 TCR-sequenced participants, respectively. TCR sequencing was performed for 233 trial participants, of whom approximately 200 were given two doses of AZD1222 and around 25 were given two doses of MenACWY control vaccine. Paper-wide results and their limitations: Because no samples from the day 14 peak response were available, repertoires could be characterized only after the peak T cell response. Nearly half of unique spike-specific TCRs reportedly recognized epitopes outside regions mutated in the B.1.351 and B.1.1.7 variants. In the small 56-69-year group, the increase in depth fell short of significance, most likely because of low power. The vaccine-associated CD4 TCRs covered the entire spike protein, and the dominant responses fell in regions 160-218 and 743-854. Participants were mostly white British and included more females than males, and it was suggested by the authors that clonal diversity may have been underestimated. Only six AZD1222 recipients were SARS-CoV-2 seropositive at baseline, limiting conclusions about previously exposed vaccinees. After two AZD1222 doses, both the breadth and the depth of spike-specific TCRs were significantly higher than at day 0 and than in MenACWY recipients.

About this clone: What antigen it recognizes has not been identified. Base qualities are missing; no much larger clone stands one base away.

The CDR3 regions of human TCRbeta chains were subjected to immunosequencing. For the original study's pipeline: TCRs in the repertoires were matched against a reference library of SARS-CoV-2-specific TCRs that had been generated with the MIRA antigen-specificity platform. Breadth meant the fraction of unique TCRs that were SARS-CoV-2-associated, whereas depth meant the fraction of total T cells that were SARS-CoV-2-associated. Using the MIRA data, each spike-specific TCR was assigned both to the spike region to which the TCR was reactive and to a CD4 or CD8 class. Log10-transformed breadth and depth values were compared by one-way ANOVA with Sidak's multiple comparisons tests. The clones in this table, taken by TCRdb from immuneACCESS, are in-frame only. Not every clone is retained; where verified, under half of the shortfall comes from an unresolved V gene, and the cause of the rest is unknown. Clonal size and the V and J genes are those of that table, whereas D and trimming came from the DNA. The table for this sample lists around 180,000 clones; approximately 94% of them were counted only once. Together, the top ten hold 7.5% to 9.5% of the sample.

Per the publication, the time point label means: baseline before first vaccination. Samples from vaccinated people were obtained from the UK trials COV001 and COV002, which included a single-blind randomized controlled phase 2/3 trial of AZD1222 (ChAdOx1 nCoV-19) in healthy adults. For TCRbeta chain sequencing, PBMC samples from trial participants were taken at day 0 and at day 28 after the second dose. The CDR3 covers 13 residues, taking in both the cysteine and the phenylalanine. Here the CDR3 DNA is all that survives: 39 bases in frame from base 1. For CDR1 and CDR2, the germline V gene (reference sequence) lists GTSNPN and SVGIG. Trimming at the junction amounts to 4 bases on V and 4 bases on J, and the germline ends lie 10 bases apart.

The input for sequencing was peripheral blood, taken on day 0 of AZD1222 vaccination. This TCR was sampled from an adult in good health. The V and J genes are TRBV30 and TRBJ1-4; the D gene is unclear. In nucleotide form, the sequence is TGTGCCTGGACCGCCGGGATTAATGAAAAACTGTTTTTT. The encoded protein is CAWTAGINEKLFF.